This T cell receptor beta chain was recorded in a study of T-cell reconstitution after alpha-beta-depleted transplantation in children. Germline CDR1 SGHAT, CDR2 FQDESV (reference sequence). The CDR3 has 18 residues. V gave up 0 bases and J gave up 3 bases; unmatched junction bases: 9. Unique molecular identifiers were incorporated into the prepared TCRbeta library. TCRdb re-called the PCR reads through MiXCR, storing one row per CDR3 protein. The sample contains about 900,000 distinct CDR3 sequences, roughly 29% of which appear only once. The sequence was obtained from a boy under two years old who had a stem cell transplant for SCID, so the T cells may come from the graft donor. V gene TRBV11-1 combines with J gene TRBJ2-3; 10 positions match TRBD1. Specimen: PBMCs, mostly from graft donor cells, collected 360 days after TCRalphabeta/CD19-depleted stem cell transplant. The CDR3 here is CASSLAKVRDRGTDTQYF. The CDR3 coding sequence is TGTGCCAGCAGCTTAGCGAAAGTAAGGGACAGGGGTACAGATACGCAGTATTTT.